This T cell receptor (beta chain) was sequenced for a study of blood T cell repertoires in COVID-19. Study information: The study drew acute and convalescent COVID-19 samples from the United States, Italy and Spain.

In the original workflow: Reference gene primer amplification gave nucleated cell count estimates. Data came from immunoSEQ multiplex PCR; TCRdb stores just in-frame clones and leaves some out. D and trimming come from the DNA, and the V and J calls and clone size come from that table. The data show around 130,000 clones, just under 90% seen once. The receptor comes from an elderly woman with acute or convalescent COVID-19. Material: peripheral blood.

CDR3 sequence reads: CASSLGTGGHEKLFF. CDR3 bases: TGTGCCAGCAGCCTCGGGACAGGGGGCCATGAAAAACTGTTTTTT. The gene calls are TRBV3-1 (or the pseudogene TRBV3-2) and TRBJ1-4; 12 bases align to TRBD1. From germline, CDR1 is LGHDT and CDR2 YNNKEL (reference sequence). This CDR3 region has 15 residues. V shed 4 bases, J shed 6 bases, and the junction held 3 bases outside the gene matches.